This T cell receptor beta chain was sequenced during a study of blood T cell repertoires in COVID-19. Enrolled through a virtual design, the participants were between roughly 18 and 89 years of age and came from some 26 US areas. Cohort placement rested on clinical history that participants reported themselves. Symptom resolution, clearance, or two negative PCRs marked the recovered donors of Cohort 3. In the authors' methods: Quantification of nucleated cells was approximated via reference gene primer amplification. TCRdb keeps only in-frame clones here, not all; method: immunoSEQ multiplex PCR. From that table come the V and J calls and clone size; the DNA was used to work out D and trimming. This table holds 140,000 to 150,000 clones, 86% found once. The CDR3 totals 15 residues. Germline CDR1 reads MNHEY; CDR2 reads SMNVEV (reference sequence). The germline V and J ends were trimmed by 4 bases and 0 bases, with 9 bases remaining between them.

The clonotype comes from a man in his fifties who had recovered from COVID-19. This chain uses TRBV27 with TRBJ2-2; D unclear. Material: PBMCs or T cells enriched from blood (not recorded which). CDR3 in DNA: TGTGCCAGCAGTTCCGTCGTTACGAACACCGGGGAGCTGTTTTTT. As protein: CASSSVVTNTGELFF.